A selection of T cell receptor beta chains follows, all from one sample in a study of shared clonotypes between healthy human individuals. Clones were sequenced by immunoSEQ multiplex PCR, and TCRdb holds only the in-frame ones, with some missing. Among 2 million to 2.5 million clones, roughly 95% were seen once, and the ten largest hold 0.85% to 1.2%. Sequencing was performed on naive CD8+ T cells sorted from blood. Receptors originate from a man in his late teens or twenties in good health. The CDR3 runs from the conserved cysteine through the conserved F or W. The order of the fields is CDR3 length, V gene, clone size, J gene, D gene, CDR3 protein, CDR3 DNA. A D gene is named only where the DNA matches it firmly. For some rows the clone size is stated as once, few or many, or as a class when expanded; others skip it.

15	TRBV4-3	.	TRBJ2-5	.	CASSQGLRDKETQYF	TGCGCCAGCAGCCAAGGGTTGCGGGATAAAGAGACCCAGTACTTC
11	TRBV29-1	.	TRBJ2-7	.	CSVLAGYEQYF	TGCAGCGTTTTGGCGGGCTACGAGCAGTACTTC
13	TRBV6-6	once	TRBJ1-2	TRBD1	CASSPRGPGGYTF	TGTGCCAGCAGTCCCAGGGGGCCGGGAGGCTACACCTTC
19	TRBV6-4	once	TRBJ2-1	TRBD2	CASSEDPGLAGSSYNEQFF	TGTGCCAGCAGTGAAGACCCGGGACTAGCGGGGAGCTCCTACAATGAGCAGTTCTTC
14	TRBV6-5	.	TRBJ2-7	.	CASSSGIKSYEQYF	TGTGCCAGCAGTTCCGGCATCAAAAGCTACGAGCAGTACTTC
14	TRBV2	once	TRBJ2-3	TRBD2	CASTVPGLDDTQYF	TGTGCCAGCACCGTACCGGGACTAGACGATACGCAGTATTTT
16	TRBV2	.	TRBJ2-7	TRBD2	CASSELAEGSFYEQYF	TGTGCCAGCAGTGAACTAGCGGAGGGTTCCTTCTACGAGCAGTACTTC
13	TRBV6-1	few	TRBJ2-3	.	CASSEAPSRSQYF	TGTGCCAGCAGTGAAGCACCCAGCCGGTCGCAGTATTTT
12	TRBV6-6	.	TRBJ1-2	TRBD1	CASSHRGESYTF	TGTGCCAGCAGTCACAGGGGTGAAAGCTACACCTTC
15	TRBV5-1	.	TRBJ2-1	TRBD2	CASSFGLAGTNEQFF	TGCGCCAGCAGCTTTGGACTAGCTGGCACGAATGAGCAGTTCTTC
16	TRBV2	.	TRBJ2-3	TRBD2	CASSGGAGANADTQYF	TGTGCCAGCAGTGGTGGAGCGGGGGCGAATGCAGATACGCAGTATTTT
12	TRBV10-3	.	TRBJ1-1	.	CVVKDLNTEAFF	TGTGTGGTGAAGGATCTTAACACTGAAGCTTTCTTT
15	TRBV27	once	TRBJ2-5	TRBD2	CATSTTSGTQETQYF	TGTGCCACCTCGACGACTAGCGGGACTCAAGAGACCCAGTACTTC
16	TRBV30	.	TRBJ2-5	TRBD2	CAWSGLAGGLQETQYF	TGTGCCTGGAGTGGGCTAGCGGGAGGTCTCCAAGAGACCCAGTACTTC
15	TRBV5-6	.	TRBJ2-7	TRBD1	CASSFGGTGDYEQYF	TGTGCCAGCAGCTTCGGCGGGACAGGGGACTACGAGCAGTACTTC
14	TRBV28	.	TRBJ1-1	.	CASSLFRGDTEAFF	TGTGCCAGCAGTTTATTCCGGGGTGACACTGAAGCTTTCTTT
11	TRBV6-5	.	TRBJ1-2	.	CASSWGDGYTF	TGTGCCAGCAGTTGGGGGGATGGCTACACCTTC
15	TRBV4-2	.	TRBJ1-4	.	CASSQDDGEGEKLFF	TGTGCCAGCAGCCAAGACGACGGGGAGGGTGAAAAACTGTTTTTT
14	TRBV9	.	TRBJ2-5	TRBD1	CASSTGVSWETQYF	TGTGCCAGCAGTACAGGGGTCTCGTGGGAGACCCAGTACTTC
16	TRBV9	.	TRBJ2-2	TRBD2	CASSSTGTRNTGELFF	TGTGCCAGCAGCTCAACCGGGACTAGAAACACCGGGGAGCTGTTTTTT
13	TRBV7-7	.	TRBJ2-3	.	CASSFRRTDTQYF	TGTGCTAGCAGCTTCAGGAGGACAGATACGCAGTATTTT
12	TRBV7-9	.	TRBJ2-1	.	CASGPADLEQFF	TGTGCCAGCGGACCGGCGGACCTTGAGCAGTTCTTC
14	TRBV12-2	.	TRBJ1-5	.	CASRENGANQPQHF	TGTGCAAGTCGCGAAAATGGAGCGAATCAGCCCCAGCATTTT
17	TRBV27	.	TRBJ2-3	TRBD2	CASSRRLAGGMADTQYF	TGTGCCAGCAGTCGGCGACTAGCGGGGGGGATGGCAGATACGCAGTATTTT
15	TRBV7-9	.	TRBJ2-1	TRBD1	CASSLTLGQRNEQFF	TGTGCCAGCAGCCTAACACTGGGACAGAGGAATGAGCAGTTCTTC
13	TRBV7-9	.	TRBJ2-1	.	CASSLALGKEQFF	TGTGCCAGCAGCTTAGCGTTAGGAAAGGAGCAGTTCTTC
17	TRBV13	once	TRBJ2-1	.	CASSFYLPNGSDDEQFF	TGTGCCAGCAGCTTTTACTTACCTAACGGGAGCGACGATGAGCAGTTCTTC
15	TRBV18	.	TRBJ2-1	TRBD1	CASSPGQGAGNEQFF	TGTGCCAGCTCACCGGGGCAGGGGGCTGGAAATGAGCAGTTCTTC
12	TRBV6-1	.	TRBJ2-3	.	CASSLTPDTQYF	TGTGCCAGCAGCCTTACCCCAGATACGCAGTATTTT
13	TRBV6-1	once	TRBJ2-7	TRBD1	CASSAQGAYEQYF	TGTGCCAGCAGTGCACAGGGGGCCTACGAGCAGTACTTC
17	TRBV13	.	TRBJ2-7	.	CASSSSSTDVEPYEQYF	TGTGCCAGCAGCTCCTCCTCGACAGACGTAGAGCCCTACGAGCAGTACTTC
16	TRBV5-8	.	TRBJ2-1	.	CASSLWGNTPSDEQFF	TGTGCCAGCAGCTTGTGGGGCAACACCCCCTCCGATGAGCAGTTCTTC
12	TRBV29-1	.	TRBJ1-2	.	CSVEPTNRFYTF	TGCAGCGTTGAACCGACAAATAGGTTCTACACCTTC
12	TRBV6-6	.	TRBJ2-7	.	CASSPTSFEQYF	TGTGCCAGCAGTCCTACTAGTTTCGAGCAGTACTTC
15	TRBV5-1	.	TRBJ2-5	TRBD2	CASSLRLAERETQYF	TGCGCCAGCAGCTTACGACTAGCGGAAAGAGAGACCCAGTACTTC
18	TRBV9	.	TRBJ2-5	TRBD1	CASSGRQGAYSYQETQYF	TGTGCCAGCAGCGGGAGACAGGGAGCCTATTCGTACCAAGAGACCCAGTACTTC
18	TRBV11-2	.	TRBJ2-1	TRBD2	CASSSRDQREGPYNEQFF	TGTGCCAGCAGCTCTCGGGACCAGCGGGAGGGCCCCTACAATGAGCAGTTCTTC
15	TRBV5-6	.	TRBJ2-7	.	CASSFGPGGSYEQYF	TGTGCCAGCAGCTTCGGACCCGGAGGCTCCTACGAGCAGTACTTC
14	TRBV6-6	.	TRBJ2-2	.	CASSLTVPTGELFF	TGTGCCAGCAGTCTGACAGTGCCCACCGGGGAGCTGTTTTTT
15	TRBV4-2	.	TRBJ1-5	.	CASSQEILSNQPQHF	TGTGCCAGCAGCCAAGAAATTCTGAGCAATCAGCCCCAGCATTTT
14	TRBV4-3	.	TRBJ2-7	.	CASSQARGGYEQYF	TGCGCCAGCAGCCAAGCGCGAGGAGGCTACGAGCAGTACTTC
14	TRBV5-1	.	TRBJ2-7	TRBD1	CASSFRTGNYEQYF	TGCGCCAGCAGCTTTCGGACAGGGAATTACGAGCAGTACTTC
14	TRBV27	.	TRBJ1-1	.	CASRIQGSYTEAFF	TGTGCCAGCAGGATTCAGGGATCGTACACTGAAGCTTTCTTT
16	TRBV5-1	.	TRBJ1-5	.	CASSGGGIDSNQPQHF	TGCGCCAGCAGCGGTGGGGGGATTGATAGCAATCAGCCCCAGCATTTT
16	TRBV5-6	.	TRBJ2-2	.	CASSLKLQGFFGELFF	TGTGCCAGCAGCTTGAAGCTACAGGGCTTTTTCGGGGAGCTGTTTTTT
15	TRBV5-4	.	TRBJ1-1	TRBD1	CASSQGAAVNTEAFF	TGTGCCAGCAGCCAGGGGGCCGCGGTGAACACTGAAGCTTTCTTT
15	TRBV4-3	.	TRBJ1-6	TRBD1	CASSQETGIVSPLHF	TGCGCCAGCAGCCAAGAGACAGGGATTGTTTCACCCCTCCACTTT
16	TRBV4-1	.	TRBJ1-1	.	CASTFEVGGASTEAFF	TGCGCCAGCACCTTCGAGGTTGGAGGGGCAAGCACTGAAGCTTTCTTT
12	TRBV7-9	.	TRBJ2-1	.	CATEEELDEQFF	TGTGCCACCGAAGAAGAGTTGGATGAGCAGTTCTTC
13	TRBV19	.	TRBJ2-2	.	CASHSPTLGELFF	TGTGCCAGCCACTCCCCCACCTTAGGGGAGCTGTTTTTT
14	TRBV4-3	.	TRBJ2-1	TRBD2	CASSPLAGAHEQFF	TGCGCCAGCAGCCCTCTAGCGGGAGCCCATGAGCAGTTCTTC
15	TRBV19	.	TRBJ2-7	TRBD1	CASSIEDREDAEQYF	TGTGCCAGTAGTATAGAGGACAGGGAGGATGCCGAGCAGTACTTC
17	TRBV7-8	.	TRBJ2-7	.	CASSLSLWGSHTGEQYF	TGTGCCAGCAGCTTATCGCTCTGGGGGAGTCACACTGGGGAGCAGTACTTC
12	TRBV28	.	TRBJ2-7	.	CASSFSSYEQYF	TGTGCCAGCAGTTTTAGTTCCTACGAGCAGTACTTC
14	TRBV28	once	TRBJ1-1	.	CASSLGTLGTEAFF	TGTGCCAGCAGTTTAGGTACGCTAGGGACTGAAGCTTTCTTT
14	TRBV9	.	TRBJ2-7	.	CASSVASSHYEQYF	TGTGCCAGCAGCGTAGCGAGTAGTCACTACGAGCAGTACTTC
17	TRBV5-6	.	TRBJ2-3	TRBD1	CASSGTGQVTGTDTQYF	TGTGCCAGCAGCGGGACAGGGCAGGTAACCGGCACAGATACGCAGTATTTT